Included here is one T cell receptor (beta chain) sequence, with context. TCRdb keeps only in-frame clones here, not all; method: immunoSEQ multiplex PCR. This table has about 4,400 clones, over 60% appearing once. The sample originates from a study of chemoradiotherapy in HPV16-positive cancers. Germline CDR1 reads SGHNT; CDR2 reads YYREEE (reference sequence). The CDR3 totals 14 residues. The trim removed 2 bases at V and 3 bases at J, leaving 4 bases unmatched. The chain recombines TRBV5-4 with TRBJ1-2, with 7 bases lining up with TRBD1. The receptor comes from a human donor with HPV-associated anogenital cancer. Specimen: tumor tissue, collected from a patient who underwent chemoradiotherapy. CDR3 in amino acids: CASSLEGADYGYTF. The DNA of the CDR3 is TGTGCCAGCAGCTTAGAGGGGGCGGACTATGGCTACACCTTC.